Presented here are 32 T cell receptor beta chains from one specimen sequenced in a study of cytomegalovirus exposure and HLA in healthy donors. PCR employed 60 Vbeta and 13 Jbeta primers. Assay used: immunoSEQ multiplex PCR; TCRdb lists only in-frame clones, some missing. The sample includes approximately 190,000 clones, roughly 90% of them seen just once. The source material was PBMCs. The receptors come from a boy between 2 and 10 years old in good health and CMV-seronegative.

The chain employs TRBV6-5 and TRBJ1-1; 11 positions match TRBD1. Per germline, CDR1 MNHEY and CDR2 SVGAGI. Trimming took 8 bases from V and 4 from J; bases not matched to a gene: 6. The CDR3 length is 14 residues. As DNA, the CDR3 is TGTGCCAGCGGGACAGGGGGGATTGGCACTGAAGCTTTCTTT. Translation: CASGTGGIGTEAFF.

V and J are TRBV6-1 and TRBJ1-1, with 8 nucleotides matching TRBD1. Trimming cost V 0 bases and J 10 bases; bases outside gene matches: 7. Looked up from germline, CDR1 is MNHNS and CDR2 is SASEGT. The CDR3 is made up of 14 amino acids. This CDR3 is CASSEAHRGVPAFF. The CDR3, as DNA: TGTGCCAGCAGTGAAGCGCACAGGGGGGTGCCAGCTTTCTTT.

V and J are TRBV2 and TRBJ2-7; 7 bases agree with TRBD1. With V trimmed by 8 bases and J by 3 bases, 7 bases remained unmatched. CDR1 is SNHLY, CDR2 FYNNEI, per germline. This CDR3 contains 13 residues. Here the CDR3 reads CASALDRFYEQYF. CDR3 nucleotide sequence: TGTGCCAGCGCCCTGGACAGGTTCTACGAGCAGTACTTC.

The J gene is TRBJ1-1, the V gene TRBV10-1; D is perhaps TRBD1 (5 bases). Trimming left V 7 bases short and J 6 bases short, with 6 bases between. Per germline, CDR1 WNHNN and CDR2 SYGVQD (reference sequence). This CDR3 has 10 amino acids. Written as DNA, the CDR3 is TGCGCCAGCACAGGGCCTGAAGCTTTCTTT. Translation gives CASTGPEAFF.

The chain couples TRBV19 to TRBJ2-3; D might be TRBD2 (6 bases). This CDR3 has 16 residues. V was cut by 7 bases and J by 5 bases, with 22 bases left in between. Germline lookup yields CDR1 LNHDA and CDR2 SQIVND (reference sequence). CDR3 region: CASKVGVGGPGDTQYF. The CDR3 nucleotides read TGTGCCAGTAAAGTAGGGGTAGGAGGGCCTGGAGATACGCAGTATTTT.

The rearrangement links TRBV28 to TRBJ1-3, with a weak D call TRBD1 (5 bases). CDR3 length: 14 amino acids. Per the germline V gene, CDR1 is MDHEN and CDR2 is SYDVKM. The germline V and J ends were trimmed by 6 bases and 4 bases, with 13 bases remaining between them. Here the CDR3 reads CASSPTQGGNTIYF. CDR3 coding DNA: TGTGCCAGCAGCCCCACTCAGGGAGGAAACACCATATATTTT.

The chain links TRBV5-1 to TRBJ1-1, with TRBD1 identical over 8 bases. The germline gives CDR1 SGHRS, CDR2 YFSETQ. CDR3 length: 17 residues. The J segment lost 5 bases and the V segment lost 2 bases, leaving 14 bases of the junction unmatched. CDR3 protein: CASSFFPGQDVSTEAFF. In DNA, the CDR3 is TGCGCCAGCAGCTTTTTCCCGGGACAGGACGTTTCGACTGAAGCTTTCTTT.

The V gene is TRBV13, the J gene TRBJ2-1, with 11 positions matching TRBD2. The CDR3 length is 14 residues. Germline assignment: CDR1 PRHDT and CDR2 FYEKMQ (reference sequence). J gave up 10 bases and V 4 bases, and 6 bases lay outside the gene matches. CDR3 DNA sequence: TGTGCCAGCAGCTCAACTAGCGGGAGCTTAGAGCAGTTCTTC. Its translation is CASSSTSGSLEQFF.

The J gene is TRBJ2-5, the V gene TRBV27, with D uncertain. The V gene lost 3 bases and the J gene lost 3 bases, with 2 bases spanning the gap. This CDR3 region has 11 residues. Germline assignment: CDR1 MNHEY and CDR2 SMNVEV (reference sequence). The CDR3 region has the DNA TGTGCCAGCAGTTTTAAAGAGACCCAGTACTTC. This sequence encodes CASSFKETQYF.

The chain combines TRBV19 with TRBJ2-7; 11 nucleotides align to TRBD2. The CDR3 loop spans 13 amino acids. The trim removed 9 bases at V and 3 bases at J, leaving 4 bases unmatched. Looked up from germline, CDR1 is LNHDA and CDR2 is SQIVND (reference sequence). CDR3 loop: CASRGLADYEQYF. The CDR3 nucleotides read TGTGCCAGCAGGGGACTAGCGGACTACGAGCAGTACTTC.

V usage is TRBV30 and J usage is TRBJ2-2; 9 nucleotides align to TRBD2. Germline loops: CDR1 GTSNPN, CDR2 SVGIG (reference sequence). This CDR3 has 16 amino acids. J gave up 5 bases and V 4 bases, and 11 bases lay outside the gene matches. The CDR3 here is CAWKTPGLASTGELFF. For the CDR3, the DNA is TGTGCCTGGAAAACCCCCGGACTAGCGTCAACCGGGGAGCTGTTTTTT.

J is TRBJ2-3 and V is TRBV7-8; D is ambiguous. This CDR3 has 16 residues. Trimming took 2 bases from V and 0 from J, leaving 12 bases between them. Per the germline V gene, CDR1 is SGHVS and CDR2 is FQNEAQ. The CDR3 region has the DNA TGTGCCAGCAGCTTACTCCCACAGCTAAGCACAGATACGCAGTATTTT. This codes for CASSLLPQLSTDTQYF.

This clone occurred once. V is TRBV15 and J is TRBJ1-5, with D maybe TRBD1 (5 bases). Trimming pared 0 bases from V and 5 bases from J, leaving 11 bases between. Per germline, CDR1 LNHNV and CDR2 YYDKDF (reference sequence). CDR3 length: 15 residues. CDR3: CATSRDPGWDQPQHF. Written as DNA, the CDR3 is TGTGCCACCAGCAGAGACCCAGGGTGGGATCAGCCCCAGCATTTT. Variable domain in full (rest from reference TRBV15 and TRBJ1-5): DAMVIQNPRYQVTQFGKPVTLSCSQTLNHNVMYWYQQKSSQAPKLLFHYYDKDFNNEADTPDNFQSRRPNTSFCFLDIRSPGLGDTAMYLCATSRDPGWDQPQHFGDGTRLSIL.

This chain connects TRBV9 to TRBJ2-1; D may be TRBD1 (6 bases). Trimming shortened V by 4 bases and J by 0 bases, and 11 bases separated the two germline ends. Germline CDR1 SGDLS, CDR2 YYNGEE. CDR3 length: 15 residues. CDR3 in amino acids: CASSQGQSSYNEQFF. The CDR3, as DNA: TGTGCCAGCAGCCAGGGGCAGAGCTCCTACAATGAGCAGTTCTTC.

This clone was seen just once. The chain is built from TRBV19 and TRBJ1-6; TRBD1 might be the D (6 bases). The V and J ends lost 9 bases and 9 bases respectively, with 12 bases between them. CDR3 length: 12 residues. Germline V gene data show CDR1 as LNHDA and CDR2 as SQIVND (reference sequence). The CDR3 loop reads CARRQVISPLHF. CDR3 nucleotide sequence: TGTGCCAGGCGACAGGTTATTTCACCCCTCCACTTT.

The J gene is TRBJ2-7, the V gene TRBV28; TRBD2 matches 8 bases. Trimming removed 7 bases from V and 2 bases from J; junction bases left unmatched: 7. CDR3 size: 14 residues. The germline V gene encodes CDR1 MDHEN and CDR2 SYDVKM. The CDR3 bases are TGTGCCAGCACCAGCATGGGACTAGCCTACGAGCAGTACTTC. Translating it yields CASTSMGLAYEQYF.

This clone was seen more than once but under ten times. V gene TRBV4-2 combines with J gene TRBJ2-2, with D unresolved. V lost 6 bases and J lost 0, with 14 bases in between. Germline loops: CDR1 LGHNA, CDR2 YNFKEQ. The CDR3 covers 16 residues. In nucleotides, the CDR3 is TGTGCCAGCAGTCCGAAGCACAGCACGAACACCGGGGAGCTGTTTTTT. It encodes CASSPKHSTNTGELFF.

The chain is built from TRBV6-5 and TRBJ1-2; the match to TRBD1 covers 7 bases. Trimming took 6 bases from V and 0 from J; bases not matched to a gene: 7. Germline V gene lookup returns CDR1 MNHEY and CDR2 SVGAGI. The CDR3 consists of 15 residues. This CDR3 is CASRVDRASNYGYTF. In nucleotides, the CDR3 is TGTGCCAGCAGAGTAGACAGGGCATCTAACTATGGCTACACCTTC.

The V call is TRBV7-9, the J call TRBJ2-2; perhaps TRBD1 as D (5 bases). CDR1 SEHNR and CDR2 FQNEAQ come from the germline V gene (reference sequence). This CDR3 contains 17 residues. The ends were cut back, 3 bases at V and 2 bases at J, with 16 bases in the middle. CDR3 loop: CASSFSDPRVNTGELFF. The CDR3 region has the DNA TGTGCCAGCAGCTTTTCCGACCCCAGGGTAAACACCGGGGAGCTGTTTTTT.

The chain joins TRBV19 to TRBJ2-7, with D tentatively TRBD2 (6 bases). The germline V gene encodes CDR1 LNHDA and CDR2 SQIVND (reference sequence). Trimming took 6 bases from V and 5 from J, leaving 11 bases between them. The length of the CDR3 is 12 residues. Here the CDR3 reads CASSERGDEQYF. As DNA, the CDR3 is TGTGCCAGTAGCGAGCGCGGGGACGAGCAGTACTTC.

The J gene is TRBJ2-3, the V gene TRBV5-6, with D unclear. This CDR3 is built from 14 residues. Trimming shortened V by 0 bases and J by 0 bases, and 5 bases separated the two germline ends. Germline V CDR1 and CDR2: SGHDT, YYEEEE. The CDR3 DNA reads TGTGCCAGCAGCTTGGCGACTAGCACAGATACGCAGTATTTT. Translated: CASSLATSTDTQYF.

The chain links TRBV20-1 to TRBJ1-2; D is undetermined. Germline CDR1 reads DFQATT; CDR2 reads SNEGSKA (reference sequence). V lost 5 bases and J 5 bases, leaving 6 bases between the germline ends. This CDR3 has 10 residues. In nucleotides, the CDR3 is TGCAGTGCTCCCTATTATGGCTACACCTTC. Translated, it gives CSAPYYGYTF.

For the CDR3, the DNA is TGTGCCAGCAGGTTAATTGTCGAGCAGTACTTC. It translates to CASRLIVEQYF. The genes are TRBV6-1 and TRBJ2-7, with D unclear. CDR3 length: 11 amino acids. Germline lookup yields CDR1 MNHNS and CDR2 SASEGT. V lost 6 bases and J lost 6, with 9 bases in between.

The chain carries TRBV10-3 and TRBJ2-3, with D perhaps matching TRBD2 (5 bases). V lost 10 bases to trimming and J lost 2 bases, with 19 bases between them. The CDR3 contains 15 residues. Germline CDR1 ENHRY, CDR2 SYGVKD. The CDR3 bases are TGTGCCACTAGCCCCGGATCCCGCCTCACAGATACGCAGTATTTT. It codes for CATSPGSRLTDTQYF.

V gene TRBV5-1 combines with J gene TRBJ2-3, with D possibly matching TRBD1 (6 bases). V lost 2 bases to trimming and J lost 0 bases, with 10 bases between them. This CDR3 spans 15 amino acids. Looked up from germline, CDR1 is SGHRS and CDR2 is YFSETQ. For the CDR3, the DNA is TGCGCCAGCAGCTTAGGACAGATAAGCACAGATACGCAGTATTTT. This translates into CASSLGQISTDTQYF.

This chain connects TRBV28 to TRBJ2-4, with D possibly TRBD2 on 6 matching bases. Trimming pared 7 bases from V and 0 bases from J, leaving 19 bases between. The CDR3 has 17 amino acids. Germline CDR1 reads MDHEN; CDR2 reads SYDVKM. The CDR3 sequence: CASTRDFNYLAKNIQYF. The CDR3 nucleotides are TGTGCCAGCACCCGGGACTTTAACTATCTAGCCAAAAACATTCAGTACTTC.

In this sample, this clone turned up once. The chain joins TRBV6-1 to TRBJ2-2; 9 bases are shared with TRBD1. The CDR3 consists of 14 residues. In germline, CDR1 is MNHNS, CDR2 SASEGT. J gave up 5 bases and V 8 bases, and 6 bases lay outside the gene matches. The CDR3 region has the DNA TGTGCCAGCCTCCGGGACAGGGAGACCGGGGAGCTGTTTTTT. Amino acids: CASLRDRETGELFF.

The chain is built from TRBV5-1 and TRBJ1-2; perhaps TRBD1 as D (6 bases). The V end lost 0 bases, the J end lost 7 bases, and 13 bases lay between the germline ends. The CDR3 extends over 14 amino acids. Looked up from germline, CDR1 is SGHRS and CDR2 is YFSETQ. CDR3 residues: CASSLGQVEGGYTF. Here the CDR3 DNA reads TGCGCCAGCAGCTTGGGACAGGTTGAGGGTGGCTACACCTTC. Complete variable domain (other parts from reference TRBV5-1 and TRBJ1-2): KAGVTQTPRYLIKTRGQQVTLSCSPISGHRSVSWYQQTPGQGLQFLFEYFSETQRNKGNFPGRFSGRQFSNSRSEMNVSTLELGDSALYLCASSLGQVEGGYTFGSGTRLTVV.

The rearrangement joins TRBV15 to TRBJ2-5; 9 nucleotides match TRBD1. The trim removed 6 bases at V and 1 base at J, leaving 6 bases unmatched. The CDR3 runs 15 residues. Germline lookup yields CDR1 LNHNV and CDR2 YYDKDF (reference sequence). CDR3 in amino acids: CATSSDRGFQETQYF. In DNA, the CDR3 is TGTGCCACCAGTTCGGACAGGGGTTTCCAAGAGACCCAGTACTTC.

This clone was observed a few times. This sequence joins TRBV6-1 and TRBJ1-2; D might be TRBD1 (5 bases). CDR1 and CDR2 from the germline V gene are MNHNS and SASEGT. This CDR3 has 15 residues. Between the trimmed V and J ends, which lost 3 bases and 4 bases, there was a span of 15 bases. The CDR3 DNA follows: TGTGCCAGCAGTGAGGGCTCTGGGGCAGGCTATGGCTACACCTTC. It encodes CASSEGSGAGYGYTF.

This rearrangement joins TRBV30 to TRBJ1-5; 9 bases line up with TRBD1. Looked up from germline, CDR1 is GTSNPN and CDR2 is SVGIG (reference sequence). This CDR3 is built from 15 residues. After removal of 2 bases from V and 7 bases from J, the junction contained 9 bases not matched to a gene. The CDR3 region is CAWSYTGGAGQPQHF. DNA of the CDR3: TGTGCCTGGAGTTATACAGGGGGCGCGGGACAGCCCCAGCATTTT.

The chain is built from TRBV7-3 and TRBJ1-1; 10 positions agree with TRBD1. V lost 6 bases to trimming and J lost 3 bases; unmatched junction nucleotides: 10. The CDR3 has 16 residues. Germline V gives CDR1 SGHTA, CDR2 FQGTGA. CDR3 coding DNA: TGTGCCAGCAGTAAGACAGGGGGCTTTCCGGACACTGAAGCTTTCTTT. Amino acids: CASSKTGGFPDTEAFF. Full variable domain (remainder filled in from reference TRBV7-3 and TRBJ1-1): GAGVSQTPSNKVTEKGKYVELRCDPISGHTALYWYRQSLGQGPEFLIYFQGTGAADDSGLPNDRFFAVRPEGSVSTLKIQRTERGDSAVYLCASSKTGGFPDTEAFFGQGTRLTVV.